What follows is one T cell receptor beta chain and its context. Its specificity is not known. This sample was taken from a study of CD8+ T cells in alopecia areata. Notes on the study in general: Patients displayed less clarity in TCR sharing than mice, a finding possibly related to HLA.

The sample's treatment: oral pan-JAK inhibitor, 5-10 mg twice daily. Starting from PBMCs, sorting isolated CD4+ and CD8+ T cells. V lost 5 bases to trimming and J lost 3 bases, with 17 bases between them. Germline values: CDR1 PRHDT, CDR2 FYEKMQ (reference sequence). The length of the CDR3 is 15 residues. cDNA prepared by RNA extraction and subsequent reverse transcription served as the template for sequencing. TCRdb keeps only in-frame clones here, not all; method: immunoSEQ multiplex PCR. The table records 120,000 to 150,000 clones, approximately 80% of them present only once. The V and J genes are TRBV13 and TRBJ2-7; maybe TRBD1 (6 bases). The receptor was derived from a human donor with alopecia areata. The sequencing here drew on CD8+ T cells sorted from blood, taken at week 4, from a patient treated with tofacitinib. In DNA form, the CDR3 reads TGTGCCAGCAGCAGACAGGCAAATCGAGGCTACGAGCAGTACTTC. Translation gives CASSRQANRGYEQYF.